The 20 T cell receptor beta chains given below trace back to one sample, sequenced in a study of T cell clonality in common variable immunodeficiency. Clones were read by immunoSEQ multiplex PCR, and TCRdb kept only the in-frame ones, dropping some. This repertoire holds about 17,000 clones, and none appear only once. General study results and limits: Reportedly, TCR beta sequences from common variable immunodeficiency showed fewer deletions and N-nucleotide insertions.

No antigen is known for these receptors. The material sequenced was peripheral blood mononuclear cells. Source of these receptors: a human donor with common variable immunodeficiency.

This clone is judged medium-sized. The read ends 3 residues shy of where the CDR3 ends; the end is completed using the germline J gene. Other nucleotide sequences in the sample specify the same CDR3. The rearrangement uses TRBV6-2 or TRBV6-3 and TRBJ2-1, with D possibly matching TRBD1 (5 bases). V lost 8 bases and J lost 4, with 12 bases in between. This CDR3 region has 13 residues. Germline V CDR1 and CDR2: MNHEY, SVGEGT. Partial CDR3 DNA: TGTGCCAGCTCCTTAGACAGTTACAATGAG. This translates into CASSLDSYNE. The full CDR3 protein reads CASSLDSYNEQFF.

Remarks on this clone: The missing CDR3 end, 3 residues past where the read stops, is filled in from the germline J gene. This sequence joins TRBV11-2 and TRBJ2-3, with TRBD2 matching 8 bases. V shed 4 bases, J shed 1 base, and the junction held 4 bases outside the gene matches. The CDR3 length is 15 residues. Germline assignment: CDR1 SGHAT and CDR2 FQNNGV. Incomplete CDR3 DNA: TGTGCCAGCAGCTCCGTAGCGGGACGCACAGATACG. It translates to CASSSVAGRTDT. The full CDR3 sequence reads CASSSVAGRTDTQYF.

As regards this clone: The read comes to an end 3 residues before the CDR3 does, leaving the germline J gene to fill in the end. The chain has TRBV30 and TRBJ1-4; weak D call: TRBD1 (6 bases). Germline CDR1 GTSNPN, CDR2 SVGIG (reference sequence). The CDR3 loop spans 15 amino acids. Between the trimmed V and J ends, which lost 2 bases and 7 bases, there was a span of 17 bases. The chain's CDR3 is CAWSTNTGWSEKLFF. The CDR3 DNA, read in part, is TGTGCCTGGAGTACCAATACAGGGTGGAGTGAAAAA.

A few counts support this clone. The read stops 3 residues short of the end of the CDR3; the missing end is completed from the germline J gene. This chain uses TRBV5-1 with TRBJ2-3; 12 bases line up with TRBD2. CDR3 length: 17 residues. The trim removed 1 base at V and 2 bases at J, leaving 5 bases unmatched. The germline V gene encodes CDR1 SGHRS and CDR2 YFSETQ. The CDR3 is CASSLRGLAGFTDTQYF. Incomplete CDR3 DNA: TGCGCCAGCAGCTTGCGCGGACTAGCGGGGTTCACAGATACG.

On this clone itself: The read ends 3 residues before the CDR3 terminus; that terminus is restored from the germline J gene. V gene TRBV2 combines with J gene TRBJ1-5; 8 bases align to TRBD1. Germline CDR1 is SNHLY and CDR2 is FYNNEI. The CDR3 extends over 16 amino acids. Trimming cost V 6 bases and J 6 bases; bases outside gene matches: 13. The CDR3 protein is CASSSTRTGSGQPQHF. CDR3 DNA (partial): TGTGCCAGCAGCTCCACCAGGACAGGGAGCGGTCAGCCC.

A remark on this clone: The read falls 3 residues short of the CDR3 end, and the missing part is taken from the germline J gene. V usage is TRBV18 and J usage is TRBJ2-3; 10 nucleotides line up with TRBD1. The germline CDR1 and CDR2 sequences are KGHSH and LQKENI. This CDR3 has 15 residues. The ends lost 3 bases at V and 6 bases at J; junction bases unmatched: 6. The CDR3 reads CASSPGTGVADTQYF. The CDR3 bases that were read are TGTGCCAGCTCACCCGGGACAGGGGTAGCGGATACG. The whole variable domain, remainder taken from reference TRBV18 and TRBJ2-3, is NAGVMQNPRHLVRRRGQEARLRCSPMKGHSHVYWYRQLPEEGLKFMVYLQKENIIDESGMPKERFSAEFPKEGPSILRIQQVVRGDSAAYFCASSPGTGVADTQYFGPGTRLTVL.

This clone was seen at least ten times. The read comes to an end 3 residues before the CDR3 does, leaving the germline J gene to fill in the end. The J gene is TRBJ1-2, the V gene TRBV29-1; D may be TRBD1 (5 bases). Germline lookup yields CDR1 SQVTM and CDR2 ANQGSEA. The CDR3 loop spans 12 amino acids. Trimming cost V 3 bases and J 4 bases, with 9 bases left between them. CDR3 sequence reads: CSVEGGPYGYTF. CDR3 bases read: TGCAGCGTTGAGGGGGGACCCTATGGC.

This clone has a handful of counts. The observed sequence ends 3 residues before the CDR3 terminus, with the missing tail filled in from the germline J gene. The sample contains more than one DNA sequence encoding this CDR3. V and J are TRBV7-2 and TRBJ1-3, with D hard to call. The ends were cut back, 1 base at V and 7 bases at J, with 11 bases in the middle. Germline V CDR1 and CDR2: SGHTA, FQGNSA. The CDR3 length is 14 residues. CDR3 loop: CASSLGPGGNTIYF. Incomplete CDR3 DNA: TGTGCCAGCAGCTTAGGTCCGGGCGGGAACACC.

The table lists this clone with many counts. The CDR3 end is not reached by the read, which stops 3 residues before it; the germline J gene fills it in. This rearrangement joins TRBV7-3 to TRBJ2-1; the D gene is possibly TRBD2 (6 bases). This CDR3 has 15 residues. Germline assignment: CDR1 SGHTA and CDR2 FQGTGA. V was shortened by 5 bases and J by 8 bases, with 19 bases between the two germline ends. The CDR3 DNA, read in part, is TGTGCCAGCAGCCTCGGTGCGGGATCCGTCTATGAG. It is translated as CASSLGAGSVYE. The CDR3 reads in full as CASSLGAGSVYEQFF.

This clone was seen only a few times. The CDR3 end is not reached by the read, which stops 3 residues before it; the germline J gene fills it in. The rearrangement joins TRBV6-1 to TRBJ2-5; D is unresolved. Germline V CDR1 and CDR2: MNHNS, SASEGT. V lost 3 bases and J lost 2, with 7 bases in between. CDR3 length equals 13 residues. The CDR3 region is CASSDLRQETQYF. Partial CDR3 DNA: TGTGCCAGCAGTGATCTTCGGCAAGAGACC.

This clone was counted only a few times. Read sequence stops 3 residues before the CDR3 end, and the germline J gene provides the missing end. The rearrangement uses TRBV2 and TRBJ1-5; no firm D call. Between the trimmed V and J ends, which lost 4 bases and 8 bases, there was a span of 15 bases. Germline assignment: CDR1 SNHLY and CDR2 FYNNEI. This CDR3 is built from 14 residues. The CDR3 bases that were read are TGTGCCAGCAGTGTATTAACCGGCCGGGAGCCC. Amino acid sequence: CASSVLTGREP. The CDR3, in full, reads CASSVLTGREPQHF.

By share of the sample, this clone is medium-sized. The read stops 3 residues short of the end of the CDR3; the missing end is completed from the germline J gene. The rearrangement links TRBV20-1 to TRBJ2-1; 10 bases match TRBD2. CDR3 size: 14 residues. With V trimmed by 2 bases and J by 4 bases, 2 bases remained unmatched. From germline, CDR1 is DFQATT and CDR2 SNEGSKA (reference sequence). CDR3 residues: CSARTSGIYNEQFF. Incomplete CDR3 DNA: TGCAGTGCTAGAACTAGCGGGATATACAATGAG.

This clone was counted between two and nine times. The read ends 3 residues early relative to the CDR3; the germline J gene fills the gap. The gene calls are TRBV6-1 and TRBJ1-1, with D perhaps TRBD1 (5 bases). This CDR3 is 12 amino acids long. V was shortened by 8 bases and J by 6 bases, with 13 bases between the two germline ends. Germline V gene data show CDR1 as MNHNS and CDR2 as SASEGT. The CDR3: CASRGARAEAFF. CDR3 DNA, as far as it was read: TGTGCCAGCCGTGGGGCAAGGGCTGAA.

To note about this clone: The read is 3 residues too short to cover the CDR3 end, so that end is filled in from the germline J gene. The chain couples TRBV20-1 to TRBJ1-1, with 7 bases aligning to TRBD1. CDR1 and CDR2 (germline): DFQATT, SNEGSKA (reference sequence). The length of the CDR3 is 16 residues. V was pared by 0 bases and J by 4 bases, with 11 bases of the junction left unmatched. CDR3 sequence reads: CSARDQGGIRATEAFF. CDR3 DNA, as far as it was read: TGCAGTGCTAGAGATCAGGGGGGAATACGAGCCACTGAA.

This clone was detected many times. The CDR3 region is CASSLGTGNSPLHF. CDR3 bases read: TGCGCCAGCAGTCTCGGGACAGGGAATTCACCC. The chain has TRBV10-1 and TRBJ1-6; 9 nucleotides match TRBD1. The CDR3 end lies 3 residues beyond the end of the read and is filled in from the germline J gene. The J segment lost 7 bases and the V segment lost 5 bases, leaving 3 bases of the junction unmatched. The CDR3 spans 14 residues. Germline V CDR1 and CDR2: WNHNN, SYGVQD (reference sequence).

On this clone: The read gets to within 3 residues of the CDR3 end, and the germline J gene fills in the rest. V gene TRBV5-1 combines with J gene TRBJ2-7; 9 bases line up with TRBD2. Trimming took 7 bases from V and 4 from J; bases not matched to a gene: 15. CDR3 length: 16 residues. The germline V gene encodes CDR1 SGHRS and CDR2 YFSETQ. The covered CDR3 bases are TGCGCCAGCCGGAAAAGCGGGAGGTCTGGGGATTACGAG. Residues: CASRKSGRSGDYE. The entire CDR3 protein is CASRKSGRSGDYEQYF.

There are many counts of this clone. The read terminates 3 residues ahead of where the CDR3 ends, so the germline J gene completes it. The chain combines TRBV5-1 with TRBJ2-3; maybe TRBD2 (5 bases). This CDR3 spans 17 amino acids. V lost 0 bases and J lost 0, with 14 bases in between. Germline V lookup: CDR1 SGHRS, CDR2 YFSETQ. The sequenced part of the CDR3 DNA is TGCGCCAGCAGCTTGGGCGGGCAGGATGCTAGCACAGATACG. Translated, it gives CASSLGGQDASTDT. The whole CDR3 sequence reads CASSLGGQDASTDTQYF.

With respect to this clone: The read comes to an end 3 residues before the CDR3 does, leaving the germline J gene to fill in the end. The chain carries TRBV7-2 and TRBJ2-5, with TRBD1 identical over 10 bases. Germline V gene sequence: CDR1 SGHTA, CDR2 FQGNSA. The CDR3 extends over 15 amino acids. V gave up 5 bases and J gave up 5 bases; unmatched junction bases: 8. The CDR3 sequence is CASSKRQGAVETQYF. The DNA read from the CDR3 is TGTGCCAGCAGCAAGAGACAGGGGGCGGTTGAGACC.

In regard to this clone: From the germline J gene comes the end of the CDR3, since the read stops 3 residues before it. In the same sample, other DNA sequences code for this CDR3. V gene TRBV7-2 combines with J gene TRBJ1-1; TRBD1 aligns across 8 bases. J was trimmed by 5 bases and V by 6 bases; bases with no gene match: 11. Germline assignment: CDR1 SGHTA and CDR2 FQGNSA. The CDR3 contains 15 residues. Here the CDR3 reads CASSPRRTGSTEAFF. The sequenced CDR3 bases are TGTGCCAGCAGTCCTAGACGGACAGGGTCGACTGAA.

Comments on this clone: The CDR3 end falls 3 residues outside the read, so it is completed with the germline J gene. The V gene is TRBV7-9, the J gene TRBJ1-4; maybe TRBD1 (5 bases). Germline CDR1 reads SEHNR; CDR2 reads FQNEAQ (reference sequence). The CDR3 is 14 amino acids. V lost 5 bases to trimming and J lost 7 bases, with 14 bases between them. CDR3 sequence: CASSRKGYGEKLFF. The sequenced CDR3 bases are TGTGCCAGCAGCCGTAAGGGGTACGGTGAAAAA.